These 14 T cell receptor beta chains were sequenced from one sample in a study of T cell responses to AZD1222 COVID-19 vaccine. Data came from immunoSEQ multiplex PCR; TCRdb stores just in-frame clones and leaves some out. This sample carries 110,000 to 150,000 clones, over 75% of them seen once, and the ten largest clones take around 7.8%. The sample was peripheral blood, taken on day 0 of AZD1222 vaccination. The source is an adult in good health.

This rearrangement joins TRBV30 to TRBJ1-5; TRBD1 is a possible D gene (5 bases). This CDR3 has 14 residues. CDR1 is GTSNPN and CDR2 is SVGIG in the germline V gene (reference sequence). Trimming took 4 bases from V and 10 from J, leaving 20 bases between them. CDR3 sequence: CAWNIGVGKGPQHF. The CDR3 DNA is TGTGCCTGGAATATAGGGGTCGGAAAAGGCCCCCAGCATTTT.

The chain links TRBV7-8 to TRBJ2-7; TRBD1 or TRBD2 may be the D gene (5 bases each). The CDR3 has 16 residues. Germline CDR1 is SGHVS and CDR2 is FQNEAQ. V lost 2 bases to trimming and J lost 2 bases, with 16 bases between them. The CDR3 protein is CASSLNVGTPPYEQYF. The CDR3 DNA reads as TGTGCCAGCAGCTTAAATGTGGGGACGCCTCCCTACGAGCAGTACTTC.

This clone was found a few times. The DNA of the CDR3 is TGTGCCAGCAGCTTAGATGGCTCCCCCGGGGAAAAACTGTTTTTT. Translation gives CASSLDGSPGEKLFF. The chain combines TRBV7-9 with TRBJ1-4; D is uncertain. The CDR3 sequence is 15 residues long. Trimming took 1 base from V and 8 from J, leaving 14 bases between them. The germline V gene has CDR1 SEHNR and CDR2 FQNEAQ (reference sequence).

The V call is TRBV3-1 (or the pseudogene TRBV3-2), the J call TRBJ2-1; tentative D call: TRBD2 (7 bases). V gave up 3 bases and J gave up 0 bases, with 18 bases separating them. Germline V lookup: CDR1 LGHDT, CDR2 YNNKEL (reference sequence). The CDR3 covers 18 residues. The CDR3 loop is CASSHLAGGGSSYNEQFF. DNA for the CDR3: TGTGCCAGCAGCCACCTAGCCGGGGGCGGGAGCTCCTACAATGAGCAGTTCTTC.

This chain uses TRBV15 with TRBJ1-3; 7 bases are a match to TRBD1. CDR1 is LNHNV and CDR2 is YYDKDF in the germline V gene (reference sequence). The CDR3 consists of 18 residues. V was pared by 1 base and J by 2 bases, with 11 bases of the junction left unmatched. The CDR3 nucleotides are TGTGCCACCAGCAGAGGGGATCTGGGGACAGAGGCTGGAAACACCATATATTTT. This encodes CATSRGDLGTEAGNTIYF.

The chain uses TRBV7-9 and TRBJ2-1; the match to TRBD2 covers 7 bases. The ends lost 5 bases at V and 1 base at J; junction bases unmatched: 14. The CDR3 length is 18 residues. The germline V gene encodes CDR1 SEHNR and CDR2 FQNEAQ (reference sequence). CDR3 protein: CASSPPGLGMRSYNEQFF. CDR3 coding DNA: TGTGCCAGCAGCCCTCCCGGACTAGGGATGCGGTCCTACAATGAGCAGTTCTTC.

The sample holds a few counts of this clone. V is TRBV12-3 or TRBV12-4 and J is TRBJ1-1, with D possibly matching TRBD1 (5 bases). The CDR3 is 13 residues long. Deletions cut 2 bases from V and 4 bases from J, with 8 bases between. The CDR3 sequence is CASSLNTGTEAFF. In DNA, the CDR3 is TGTGCCAGCAGTTTAAATACAGGCACTGAAGCTTTCTTT.

The chain has TRBV4-1 and TRBJ2-5, with TRBD2 matching over 7 bases. V dropped 1 base and J dropped 6; count of bases not matched to a gene: 14. This CDR3 spans 17 amino acids. Germline loops: CDR1 MGHRA, CDR2 YSYEKL. The CDR3 here is CASSQGGWTSGSQTQYF. The CDR3 DNA is TGCGCCAGCAGCCAAGGGGGGTGGACTAGTGGGTCGCAGACCCAGTACTTC.

The chain uses TRBV27 and TRBJ1-1; maybe TRBD1 (6 bases). V was cut by 5 bases and J by 4 bases, with 14 bases left in between. The CDR3 is 14 amino acids. Germline V gene data show CDR1 as MNHEY and CDR2 as SMNVEV (reference sequence). The DNA for the CDR3 is TGTGCCAGCAGTATTGACAGGAGGCTCACTGAAGCTTTCTTT. It translates to CASSIDRRLTEAFF.

V is TRBV19 and J is TRBJ1-4; TRBD1 agrees at 10 bases. V was clipped by 10 bases and J by 4 bases; unmatched bases: 9. The CDR3 totals 15 residues. Germline V gene data show CDR1 as LNHDA and CDR2 as SQIVND (reference sequence). This chain's CDR3 is CATRTGGVVNEKLFF. CDR3 bases: TGTGCCACCCGGACAGGGGGAGTTGTTAATGAAAAACTGTTTTTT.

This clone was observed a single time. The chain recombines TRBV19 with TRBJ2-6; 11 nucleotides line up with TRBD2. The CDR3 sequence is 19 residues long. Germline values: CDR1 LNHDA, CDR2 SQIVND (reference sequence). V dropped 7 bases and J dropped 4; count of bases not matched to a gene: 15. The CDR3 bases are TGTGCCAGTACCCTACAGGGAGTAGCGGGAGGGCCGGGGGCCAACGTCCTGACTTTC. It is translated as CASTLQGVAGGPGANVLTF.

The J gene is TRBJ1-5, the V gene TRBV6-6; perhaps TRBD1 as D (5 bases). The CDR3 consists of 14 residues. Germline V CDR1 and CDR2: MNHNY, SVGAGI (reference sequence). Trimming left V 9 bases short and J 4 bases short, with 16 bases between. CDR3: CASNPTQENQPQHF. DNA of the CDR3: TGTGCCAGTAACCCTACACAGGAAAATCAGCCCCAGCATTTT.

The genes are TRBV4-1 and TRBJ1-3, with D hard to call. Germline CDR1 is MGHRA and CDR2 is YSYEKL. The V gene lost 3 bases and the J gene lost 0 bases, with 12 bases spanning the gap. There are 16 residues in the CDR3. This CDR3 is CASSHPVGGSGNTIYF. Here the CDR3 DNA reads TGCGCCAGCAGCCATCCCGTGGGTGGCTCTGGAAACACCATATATTTT.

The chain has TRBV4-1 and TRBJ2-3; 9 nucleotides agree with TRBD2. The CDR3 is made up of 12 amino acids. From germline, CDR1 is MGHRA and CDR2 YSYEKL. The CDR3 sequence is CASGSPSDTQYF. The CDR3 DNA reads as TGCGCTAGCGGGAGCCCCTCCGATACGCAGTATTTT.